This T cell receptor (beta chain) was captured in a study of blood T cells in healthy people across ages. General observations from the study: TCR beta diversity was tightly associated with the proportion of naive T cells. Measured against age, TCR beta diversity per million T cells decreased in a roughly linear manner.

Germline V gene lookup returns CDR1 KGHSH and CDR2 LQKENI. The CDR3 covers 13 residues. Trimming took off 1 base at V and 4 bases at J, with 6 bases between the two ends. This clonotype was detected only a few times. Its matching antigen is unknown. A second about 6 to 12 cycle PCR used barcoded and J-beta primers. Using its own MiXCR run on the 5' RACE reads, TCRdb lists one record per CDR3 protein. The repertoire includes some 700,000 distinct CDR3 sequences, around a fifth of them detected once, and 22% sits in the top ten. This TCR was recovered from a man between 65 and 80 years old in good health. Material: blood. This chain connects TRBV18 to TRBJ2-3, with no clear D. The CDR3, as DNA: TGTGCCAGCTCACCACTTATAGCAGATACGCAGTATTTT. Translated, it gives CASSPLIADTQYF.